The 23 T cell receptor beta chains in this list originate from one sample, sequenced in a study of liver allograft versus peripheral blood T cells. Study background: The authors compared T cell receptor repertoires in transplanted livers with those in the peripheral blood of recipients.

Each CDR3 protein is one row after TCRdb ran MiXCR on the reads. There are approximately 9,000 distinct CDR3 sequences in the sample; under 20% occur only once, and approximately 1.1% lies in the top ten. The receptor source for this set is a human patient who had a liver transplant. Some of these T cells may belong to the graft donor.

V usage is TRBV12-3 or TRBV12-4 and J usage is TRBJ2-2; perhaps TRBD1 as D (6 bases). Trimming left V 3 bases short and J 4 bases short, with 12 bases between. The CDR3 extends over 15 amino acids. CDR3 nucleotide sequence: TGTGCCAGCAGTTTCAGGGGATCGGTCACCGGGGAGCTGTTTTTT. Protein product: CASSFRGSVTGELFF.

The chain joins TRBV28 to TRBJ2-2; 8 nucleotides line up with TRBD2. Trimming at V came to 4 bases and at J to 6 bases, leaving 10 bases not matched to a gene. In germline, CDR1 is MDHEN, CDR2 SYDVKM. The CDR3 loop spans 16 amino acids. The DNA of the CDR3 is TGTGCCAGCAGTTCGGGCGGGGGGCCTCCGGCCGGGGAGCTGTTTTTT. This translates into CASSSGGGPPAGELFF.

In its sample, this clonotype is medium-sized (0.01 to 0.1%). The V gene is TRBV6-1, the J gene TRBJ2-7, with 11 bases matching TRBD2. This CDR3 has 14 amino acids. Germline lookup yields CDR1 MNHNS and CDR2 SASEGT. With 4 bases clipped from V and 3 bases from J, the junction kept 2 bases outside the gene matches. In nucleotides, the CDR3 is TGTGCCAGCAGTGTACTAGCGGGGGACTACGAGCAGTACTTC. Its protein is CASSVLAGDYEQYF.

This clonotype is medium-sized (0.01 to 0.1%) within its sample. The CDR3 spells CASSPIGQGLHNEQFF. CDR3 coding DNA: TGTGCCAGCAGCCCTATCGGACAGGGGCTGCACAATGAGCAGTTCTTC. The chain uses TRBV6-2 or TRBV6-3 and TRBJ2-1; 9 nucleotides line up with TRBD1. This CDR3 contains 16 residues. Germline CDR1 and CDR2: MNHEY and SVGEGT. The V segment lost 6 bases and the J segment 5 bases; nucleotides outside the gene matches: 11.

CDR3 amino acids: CSASRAGISNYGYTF. The CDR3 DNA follows: TGCAGTGCTAGTAGGGCAGGCATTTCTAACTATGGCTACACCTTC. The V call is TRBV20-1, the J call TRBJ1-2; D is uncertain. Looked up from germline, CDR1 is DFQATT and CDR2 is SNEGSKA (reference sequence). The ends were cut back, 3 bases at V and 0 bases at J, with 14 bases in the middle. CDR3 length equals 15 residues.

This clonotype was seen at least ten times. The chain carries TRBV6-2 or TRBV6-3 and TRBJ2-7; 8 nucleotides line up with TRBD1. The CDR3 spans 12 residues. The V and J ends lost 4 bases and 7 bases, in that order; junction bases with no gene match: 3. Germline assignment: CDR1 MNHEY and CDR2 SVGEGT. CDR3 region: CASSFGQGEQYF. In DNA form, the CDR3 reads TGTGCCAGCAGTTTCGGACAGGGTGAGCAGTACTTC.

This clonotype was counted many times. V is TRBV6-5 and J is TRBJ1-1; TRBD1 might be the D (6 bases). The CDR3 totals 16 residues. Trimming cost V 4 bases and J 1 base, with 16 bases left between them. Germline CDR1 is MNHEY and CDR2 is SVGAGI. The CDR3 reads CASSSLGTFENTEAFF. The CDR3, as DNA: TGTGCCAGCAGTTCCCTCGGGACATTCGAGAACACTGAAGCTTTCTTT.

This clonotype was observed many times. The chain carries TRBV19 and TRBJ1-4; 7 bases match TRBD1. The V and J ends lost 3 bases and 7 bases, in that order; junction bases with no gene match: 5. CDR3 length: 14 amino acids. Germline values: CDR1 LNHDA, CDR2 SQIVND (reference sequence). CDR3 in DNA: TGTGCCAGTAGTATGAGGGGGCGGATTGAAAAACTGTTTTTT. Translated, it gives CASSMRGRIEKLFF.

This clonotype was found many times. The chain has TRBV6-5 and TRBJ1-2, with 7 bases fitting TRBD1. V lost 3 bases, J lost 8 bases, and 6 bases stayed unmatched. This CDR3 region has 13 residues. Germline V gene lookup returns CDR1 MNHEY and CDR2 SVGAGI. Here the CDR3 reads CASSYEGARGYTF. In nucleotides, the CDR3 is TGTGCCAGCAGTTATGAGGGGGCGAGGGGCTACACCTTC.

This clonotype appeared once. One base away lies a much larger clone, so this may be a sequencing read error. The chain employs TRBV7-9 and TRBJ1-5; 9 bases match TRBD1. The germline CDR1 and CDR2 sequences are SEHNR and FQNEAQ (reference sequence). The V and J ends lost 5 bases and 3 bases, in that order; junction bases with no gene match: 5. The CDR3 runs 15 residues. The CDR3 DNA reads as TGTGCCAGCAGCCCCACAGGGGGCCACAATCAGCCCCAGCATTTT. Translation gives CASSPTGGHNQPQHF.

The CDR3 nucleotides are TGTGCCAGCAGTTTTGCGGGGAGCACTGAAGCTTTCTTT. It encodes CASSFAGSTEAFF. The rearrangement links TRBV12-3 or TRBV12-4 to TRBJ1-1; no definite D call. The CDR3 spans 13 residues. Trimming removed 3 bases at V and 4 bases at J, with 9 bases between.

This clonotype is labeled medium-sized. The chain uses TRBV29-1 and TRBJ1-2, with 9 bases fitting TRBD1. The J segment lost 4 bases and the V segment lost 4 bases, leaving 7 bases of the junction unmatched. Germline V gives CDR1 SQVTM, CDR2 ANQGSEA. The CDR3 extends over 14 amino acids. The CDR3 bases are TGCAGCGTTGTCCCGGACAGGGGCAGCTATGGCTACACCTTC. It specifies CSVVPDRGSYGYTF.

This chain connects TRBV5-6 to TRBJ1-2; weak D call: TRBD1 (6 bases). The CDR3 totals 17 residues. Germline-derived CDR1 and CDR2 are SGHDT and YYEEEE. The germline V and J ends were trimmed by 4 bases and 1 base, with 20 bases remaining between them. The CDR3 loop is CASSEGGTTFFNYGYTF. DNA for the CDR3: TGTGCCAGCAGCGAAGGGGGGACAACATTCTTTAACTATGGCTACACCTTC.

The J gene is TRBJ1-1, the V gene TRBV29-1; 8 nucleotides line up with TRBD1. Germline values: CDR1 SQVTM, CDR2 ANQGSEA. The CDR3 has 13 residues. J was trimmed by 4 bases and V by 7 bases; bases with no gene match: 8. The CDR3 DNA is TGCAGCGCGTCCAGGGGGCGTAGCACTGAAGCTTTCTTT. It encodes CSASRGRSTEAFF.

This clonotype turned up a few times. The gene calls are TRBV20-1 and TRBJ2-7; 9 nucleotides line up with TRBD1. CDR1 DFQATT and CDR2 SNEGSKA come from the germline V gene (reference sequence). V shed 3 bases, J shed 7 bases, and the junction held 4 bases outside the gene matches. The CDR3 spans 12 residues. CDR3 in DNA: TGCAGTGCTAGGTGGGACAGGGAGGAGCAGTACTTC. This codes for CSARWDREEQYF.

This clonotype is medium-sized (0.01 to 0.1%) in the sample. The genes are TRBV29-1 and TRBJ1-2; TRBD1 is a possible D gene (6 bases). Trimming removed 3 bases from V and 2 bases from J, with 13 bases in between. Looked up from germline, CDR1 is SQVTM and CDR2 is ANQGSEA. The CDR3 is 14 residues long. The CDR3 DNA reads TGCAGCGTTGACCGGGGGGCGCGGAACTATGGCTACACCTTC. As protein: CSVDRGARNYGYTF.

CDR3 nucleotide sequence: TGTGCCAGCAGCCTCGGACAGGGTAATGAAAAACTGTTTTTT. Translation gives CASSLGQGNEKLFF. The chain combines TRBV11-2 with TRBJ1-4; TRBD1 aligns across 8 bases. The CDR3 runs 14 residues. The germline CDR1 and CDR2 sequences are SGHAT and FQNNGV. J lost 4 bases, V lost 5 bases, and 3 bases had no gene match.

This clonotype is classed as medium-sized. For the CDR3, the DNA is TGTGCCAGTACGGACAGGGCGGACACTGAAGCTTTCTTT. Translation gives CASTDRADTEAFF. This chain links TRBV19 with TRBJ1-1, with 8 bases fitting TRBD1. V trimming: 7 bases; J trimming: 3 bases; junction bases outside the gene matches: 4. The CDR3 contains 13 residues. CDR1 and CDR2 from the germline V gene are LNHDA and SQIVND (reference sequence).

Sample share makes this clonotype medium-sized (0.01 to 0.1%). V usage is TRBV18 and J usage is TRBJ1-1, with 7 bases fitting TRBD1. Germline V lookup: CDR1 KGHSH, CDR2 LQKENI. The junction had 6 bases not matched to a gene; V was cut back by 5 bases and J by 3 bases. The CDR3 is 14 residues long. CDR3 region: CASSSEQGYTEAFF. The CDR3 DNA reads TGTGCCAGCTCATCCGAACAGGGGTACACTGAAGCTTTCTTT.

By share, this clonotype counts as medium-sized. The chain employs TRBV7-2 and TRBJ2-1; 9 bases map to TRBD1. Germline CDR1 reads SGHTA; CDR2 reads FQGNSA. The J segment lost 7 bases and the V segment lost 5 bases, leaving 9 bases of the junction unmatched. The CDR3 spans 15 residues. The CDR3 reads CASSLGQGPWNEQFF. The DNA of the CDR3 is TGTGCCAGCAGCCTTGGACAGGGGCCCTGGAATGAGCAGTTCTTC.

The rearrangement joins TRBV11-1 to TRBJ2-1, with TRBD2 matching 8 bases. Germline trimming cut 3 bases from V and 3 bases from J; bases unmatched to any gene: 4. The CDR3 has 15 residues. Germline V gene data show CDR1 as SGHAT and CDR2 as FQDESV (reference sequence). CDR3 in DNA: TGTGCCAGCAGCTTTAGCGGGGTAATCTACAATGAGCAGTTCTTC. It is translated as CASSFSGVIYNEQFF.

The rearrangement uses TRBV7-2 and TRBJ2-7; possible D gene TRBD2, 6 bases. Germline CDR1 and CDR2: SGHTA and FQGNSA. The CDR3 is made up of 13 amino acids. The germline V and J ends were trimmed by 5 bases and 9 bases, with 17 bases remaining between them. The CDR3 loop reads CASSVPGLPWQYF. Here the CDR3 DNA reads TGTGCCAGCAGCGTACCGGGACTCCCCTGGCAGTACTTC.

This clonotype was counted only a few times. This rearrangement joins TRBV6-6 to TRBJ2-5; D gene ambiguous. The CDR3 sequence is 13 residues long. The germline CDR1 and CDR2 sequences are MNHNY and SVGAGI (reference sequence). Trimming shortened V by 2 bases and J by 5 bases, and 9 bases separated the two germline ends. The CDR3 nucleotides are TGTGCCAGCAGTTACGTGGCCAGCGAGACCCAGTACTTC. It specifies CASSYVASETQYF.